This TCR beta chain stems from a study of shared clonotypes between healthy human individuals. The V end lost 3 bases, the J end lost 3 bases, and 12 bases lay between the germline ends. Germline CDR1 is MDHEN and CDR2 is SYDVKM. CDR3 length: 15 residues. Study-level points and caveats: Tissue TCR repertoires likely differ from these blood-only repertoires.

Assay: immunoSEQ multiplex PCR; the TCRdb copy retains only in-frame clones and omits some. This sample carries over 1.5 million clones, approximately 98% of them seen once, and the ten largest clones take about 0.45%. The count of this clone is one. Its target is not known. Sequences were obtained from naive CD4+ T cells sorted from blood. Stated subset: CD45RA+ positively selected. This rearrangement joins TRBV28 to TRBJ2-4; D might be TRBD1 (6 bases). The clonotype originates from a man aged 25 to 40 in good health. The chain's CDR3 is CASSLERTVKNIQYF. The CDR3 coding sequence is TGTGCCAGCAGTTTGGAGCGGACAGTCAAAAACATTCAGTACTTC.